The rows below give T cell receptor beta chains drawn from one sample of a study of vaccination effects on CD4 cells after COVID-19. These TCRs' antigens remain unknown. The method was immunoSEQ multiplex PCR; TCRdb's version includes in-frame clones alone and lacks a portion of them. The sample gives approximately 83,000 clones, around 77% of which show up once; roughly 1.2% is in the top ten. This material consisted of CD4+ T cells from PBMCs cultured with HCoV-OC43 spike peptides, taken after COVID-19 vaccination. The receptors here all came from a human donor who received a COVID-19 vaccine. The CDR3 runs from the conserved cysteine through the conserved F or W. The D gene is left open where the match is weak. Size is stated for part of the rows, as once, few or many counts, or as a class when the clone is expanded.

-	TRBJ2-5	TRBD2	TRBV7-9	CASSLLRVPSGGETQYF	TGTGCCAGCAGCTTACTAAGAGTCCCTAGCGGGGGAGAGACCCAGTACTTC
-	TRBJ2-3	TRBD1	TRBV24-1	CATSEIGTGADTQYF	TGTGCCACCAGTGAGATTGGGACAGGGGCAGATACGCAGTATTTT
few	TRBJ2-2	TRBD1	TRBV19	CASTLMSTGKGGELFF	TGTGCCAGTACCCTTATGTCGACAGGGAAAGGCGGGGAGCTGTTTTTT
few	TRBJ1-4	TRBD1	TRBV11-2	CASSPTGAPGGLFF	TGTGCCAGCAGCCCGACAGGGGCGCCCGGTGGACTGTTTTTT
few	TRBJ1-4	TRBD1	TRBV5-1	CASRSTGNNEKLFF	TGCGCCAGCAGATCGACAGGGAATAATGAAAAACTGTTTTTT
-	TRBJ1-1	-	TRBV18	CASSHREGPSEAFF	TGTGCCAGCTCACACCGAGAGGGGCCTTCGGAAGCTTTCTTT
-	TRBJ1-6	-	TRBV7-2	CASSLYWGRTLHF	TGTGCCAGCAGCTTATATTGGGGAAGGACCCTCCACTTT
-	TRBJ1-2	-	TRBV7-8	CASSLKADYGYTF	TGTGCCAGCAGCTTAAAGGCGGACTATGGCTACACCTTC
-	TRBJ1-5	TRBD1	TRBV7-2	CASSLGRDRGPQHF	TGTGCCAGCAGCTTAGGTCGGGACAGGGGGCCCCAGCATTTT
-	TRBJ2-1	-	TRBV6-4	CASSPQDSPYNEQFF	TGTGCCAGCAGTCCCCAGGACAGCCCCTACAATGAGCAGTTCTTC
-	TRBJ1-2	-	TRBV28	CASSLRLGGYTF	TGTGCCAGCAGTTTGAGGTTAGGCGGCTACACCTTC
-	TRBJ2-3	-	TRBV2	CASSELGHVGTDTQYF	TGTGCCAGCAGTGAATTGGGACACGTAGGGACAGATACGCAGTATTTT
-	TRBJ1-1	-	TRBV19	CASTLWANTEAFF	TGTGCCAGTACCTTGTGGGCGAACACTGAAGCTTTCTTT
few	TRBJ1-5	TRBD1	TRBV5-3	CAKRGQASKPQHF	TGTGCTAAACGGGGACAGGCCTCTAAGCCCCAGCATTTT
few	TRBJ1-6	-	TRBV3-1/TRBV3-2	CASSQEGAQKNSPLHF	TGTGCCAGCAGCCAAGAAGGGGCCCAGAAGAATTCACCCCTCCACTTT
-	TRBJ1-2	-	TRBV29-1	CSVVLQGSYGYTF	TGCAGCGTTGTTTTACAGGGAAGTTATGGCTACACCTTC
-	TRBJ2-2	-	TRBV18	CASSPVTGELFF	TGTGCCAGCTCACCAGTCACCGGGGAGCTGTTTTTT
once	TRBJ2-2	-	TRBV7-3	CASTEGGNGELFF	TGTGCCAGCACGGAGGGTGGAAACGGGGAGCTGTTTTTT
few	TRBJ2-1	-	TRBV6-5	CASHRDSQDNEQFF	TGTGCCAGCCACCGGGACTCCCAGGACAATGAGCAGTTCTTC
-	TRBJ2-5	-	TRBV9	CASSPSNAAAARETQYF	TGTGCCAGCAGCCCCTCCAATGCGGCCGCGGCTCGGGAGACCCAGTACTTC
-	TRBJ2-2	-	TRBV12-5	CASGLVPDGNSRAGELFF	TGTGCTAGTGGTTTGGTACCGGACGGGAACAGTAGGGCCGGGGAGCTGTTTTTT
-	TRBJ1-2	TRBD1	TRBV6-5	CASRASGQGSNGYTF	TGTGCCAGCAGAGCCTCCGGACAGGGGAGTAATGGCTACACCTTC
-	TRBJ1-2	-	TRBV27	CASSFKAVTQDDYGYTF	TGTGCCAGCAGTTTTAAGGCCGTTACTCAGGATGACTATGGCTACACCTTC
-	TRBJ2-5	-	TRBV5-5	CASSFGMETQYF	TGTGCCAGCAGCTTTGGGATGGAGACCCAGTACTTC
-	TRBJ2-3	TRBD1	TRBV27	CASKTGVSFPGTQYF	TGTGCCAGCAAGACAGGGGTATCATTTCCTGGTACGCAGTATTTT
once	TRBJ2-5	-	TRBV6-5	CASSAPGEETQYF	TGTGCCAGCAGCGCCCCAGGGGAAGAGACCCAGTACTTC
-	TRBJ1-1	TRBD1	TRBV15	CATSRVGQGEAFF	TGTGCCACCAGCAGGGTAGGACAGGGTGAAGCTTTCTTT
-	TRBJ2-1	-	TRBV7-2	CASSFGTNYNEQFF	TGTGCCAGCAGCTTTGGGACGAACTACAATGAGCAGTTCTTC
-	TRBJ2-5	TRBD2	TRBV5-1	CASSLDISGGGETQYF	TGCGCCAGCAGCTTGGATATAAGCGGGGGGGGAGAGACCCAGTACTTC
-	TRBJ1-6	TRBD1	TRBV6-2/TRBV6-3	CASSLPTGGFSPLHF	TGTGCCAGCAGCCTACCGACAGGGGGCTTTTCACCCCTCCACTTT
-	TRBJ2-3	-	TRBV5-1	CASSLLAGSTDTQYF	TGCGCCAGCAGCTTGCTCGCGGGGAGCACAGATACGCAGTATTTT
-	TRBJ2-5	TRBD2	TRBV7-2	CASSYTSGGARETQYF	TGTGCCAGCAGCTATACTAGCGGGGGGGCCAGGGAGACCCAGTACTTC
-	TRBJ2-1	-	TRBV6-5	CASSYRGSGGYNEQFF	TGTGCCAGCAGTTACCGGGGGTCAGGGGGCTACAATGAGCAGTTCTTC
-	TRBJ1-1	-	TRBV9	CASSTGHLEGTEAFF	TGTGCCAGCAGCACGGGACACTTGGAGGGCACTGAAGCTTTCTTT
-	TRBJ2-2	-	TRBV19	CASTMGATYTGELFF	TGTGCCAGTACGATGGGGGCCACCTACACCGGGGAGCTGTTTTTT
few	TRBJ2-5	-	TRBV14	CASSLGLQYQETQYF	TGTGCCAGCAGCCTCGGACTACAATACCAAGAGACCCAGTACTTC
-	TRBJ2-6	-	TRBV6-6	CASSSASSGANVLTF	TGTGCCAGCAGTTCAGCGAGCTCTGGGGCCAACGTCCTGACTTTC
-	TRBJ1-4	-	TRBV5-1	CASSFMENEKLFF	TGCGCCAGCAGCTTTATGGAGAATGAAAAACTGTTTTTT
few	TRBJ1-2	-	TRBV6-5	CASSTGPGRGYTF	TGTGCCAGCAGTACGGGACCGGGAAGGGGCTACACCTTC